This TCR beta chain was documented in a study of T cell responses to AZD1222 COVID-19 vaccine. The table came from immunoSEQ multiplex PCR; TCRdb's copy has only in-frame clones and leaves some out. This sample has tens of thousands of clones, with under 90% found just once. The CDR3 loop spans 13 amino acids. V shed 10 bases and J 2 bases; nucleotides not matched to a gene: 4. The source of this sequence is an adult in good health. The specimen was peripheral blood, collected on day 0 of MenACWY control vaccination. This chain links TRBV12-3 or TRBV12-4 with TRBJ1-3; the match to TRBD1 covers 8 bases. The CDR3 is CAIRTGPGNTIYF. The CDR3 DNA reads TGTGCCATACGGACAGGGCCTGGAAACACCATATATTTT.